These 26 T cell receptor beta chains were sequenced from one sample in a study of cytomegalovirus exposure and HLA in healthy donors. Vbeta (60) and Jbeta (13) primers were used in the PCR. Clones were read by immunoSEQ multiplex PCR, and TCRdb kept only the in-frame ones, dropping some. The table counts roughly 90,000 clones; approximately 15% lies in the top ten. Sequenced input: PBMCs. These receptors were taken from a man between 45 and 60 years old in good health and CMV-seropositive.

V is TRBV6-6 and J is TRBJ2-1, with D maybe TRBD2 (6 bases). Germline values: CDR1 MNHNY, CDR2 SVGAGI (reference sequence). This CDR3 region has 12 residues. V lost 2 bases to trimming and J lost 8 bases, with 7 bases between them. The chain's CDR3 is CASSYQRDEQFF. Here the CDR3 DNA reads TGTGCCAGCAGTTACCAGCGGGATGAGCAGTTCTTC.

CDR3 residues: CASRRLTGRGTEAFF. CDR3 in DNA: TGTGCCAGCAGGCGTCTGACAGGGAGAGGGACTGAAGCTTTCTTT. The V gene is TRBV6-1, the J gene TRBJ1-1; 7 bases line up with TRBD1. With 6 bases clipped from V and 5 bases from J, the junction kept 12 bases outside the gene matches. Germline V gives CDR1 MNHNS, CDR2 SASEGT. The CDR3 is 15 residues long.

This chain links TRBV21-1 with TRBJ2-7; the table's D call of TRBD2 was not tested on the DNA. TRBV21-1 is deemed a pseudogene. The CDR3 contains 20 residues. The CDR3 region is CASSKKRGVGTSGSPGEQYF. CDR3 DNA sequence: TGTGCCAGCAGCAAAAAGAGGGGGGTGGGTACTAGCGGGAGCCCTGGCGAGCAGTACTTC.

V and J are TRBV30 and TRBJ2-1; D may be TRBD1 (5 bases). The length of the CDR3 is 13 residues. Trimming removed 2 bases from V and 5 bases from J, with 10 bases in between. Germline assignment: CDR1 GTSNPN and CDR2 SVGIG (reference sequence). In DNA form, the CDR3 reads TGTGCCTGGAGTAGGGGCCCGGACAATGAGCAGTTCTTC. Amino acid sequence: CAWSRGPDNEQFF.

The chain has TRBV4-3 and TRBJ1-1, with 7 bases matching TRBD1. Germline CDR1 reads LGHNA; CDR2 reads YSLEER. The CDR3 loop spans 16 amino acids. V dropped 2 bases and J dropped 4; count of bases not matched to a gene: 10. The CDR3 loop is CASSQHWGTEATEAFF. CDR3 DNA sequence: TGCGCCAGCAGCCAACACTGGGGGACAGAGGCCACTGAAGCTTTCTTT.

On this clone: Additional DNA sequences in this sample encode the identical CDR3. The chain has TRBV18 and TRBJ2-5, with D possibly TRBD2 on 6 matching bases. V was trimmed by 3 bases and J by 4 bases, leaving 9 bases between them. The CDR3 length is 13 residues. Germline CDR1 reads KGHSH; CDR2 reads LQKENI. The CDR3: CASSPTGRETQYF. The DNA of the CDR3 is TGTGCCAGCTCACCGACCGGGAGAGAGACCCAGTACTTC.

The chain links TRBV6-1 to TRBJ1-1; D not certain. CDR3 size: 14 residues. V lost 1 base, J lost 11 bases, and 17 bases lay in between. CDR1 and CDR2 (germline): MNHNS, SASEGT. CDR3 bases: TGTGCCAGCAGTGAAGGTCGGCCCCTCGGCGGGGCTTTCTTT. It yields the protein CASSEGRPLGGAFF.

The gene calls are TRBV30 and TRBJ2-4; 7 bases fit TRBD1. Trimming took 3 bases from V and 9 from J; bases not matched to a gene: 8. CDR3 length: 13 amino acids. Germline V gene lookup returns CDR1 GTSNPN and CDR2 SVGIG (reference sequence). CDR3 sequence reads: CAWRVGGGTIQYF. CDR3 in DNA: TGTGCCTGGAGGGTAGGGGGCGGAACCATTCAGTACTTC.

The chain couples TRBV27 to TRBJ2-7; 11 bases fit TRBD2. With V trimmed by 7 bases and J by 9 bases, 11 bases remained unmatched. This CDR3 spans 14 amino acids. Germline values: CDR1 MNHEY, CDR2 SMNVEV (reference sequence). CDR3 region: CASNPGTSGVRQYF. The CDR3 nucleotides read TGTGCCAGCAACCCCGGGACTAGCGGTGTTAGGCAGTACTTC.

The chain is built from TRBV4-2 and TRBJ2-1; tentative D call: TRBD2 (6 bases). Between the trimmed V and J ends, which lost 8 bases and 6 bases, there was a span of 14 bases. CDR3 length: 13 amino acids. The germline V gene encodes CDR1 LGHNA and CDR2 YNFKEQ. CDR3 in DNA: TGTGCCAGCCGGGCCGGGAGCGGCAATGAGCAGTTCTTC. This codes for CASRAGSGNEQFF.

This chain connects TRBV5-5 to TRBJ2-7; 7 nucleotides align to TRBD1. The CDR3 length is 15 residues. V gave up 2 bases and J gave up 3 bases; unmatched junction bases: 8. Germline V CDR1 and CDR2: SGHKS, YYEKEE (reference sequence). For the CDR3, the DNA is TGTGCCAGCAGCTTCTTCATAGCAGGGGGCTACGAGCAGTACTTC. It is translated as CASSFFIAGGYEQYF.

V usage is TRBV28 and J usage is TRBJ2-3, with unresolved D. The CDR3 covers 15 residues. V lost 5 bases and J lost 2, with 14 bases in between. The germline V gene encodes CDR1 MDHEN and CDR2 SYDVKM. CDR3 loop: CASSPAIAHTDTQYF. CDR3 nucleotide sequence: TGTGCCAGCAGTCCCGCGATCGCCCACACAGATACGCAGTATTTT.

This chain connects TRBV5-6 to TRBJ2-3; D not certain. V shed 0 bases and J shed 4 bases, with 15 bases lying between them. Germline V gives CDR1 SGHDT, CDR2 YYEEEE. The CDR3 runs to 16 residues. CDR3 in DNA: TGTGCCAGCAGCTTGGGCCCCCCCCAGGTTGCAGATACGCAGTATTTT. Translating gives CASSLGPPQVADTQYF.

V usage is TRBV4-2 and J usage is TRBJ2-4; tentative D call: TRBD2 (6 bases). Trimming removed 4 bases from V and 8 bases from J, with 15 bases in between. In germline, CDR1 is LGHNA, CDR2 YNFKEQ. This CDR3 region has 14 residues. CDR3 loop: CASSPRVEGHIQYF. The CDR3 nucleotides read TGTGCCAGCAGCCCGAGGGTGGAGGGGCACATTCAGTACTTC.

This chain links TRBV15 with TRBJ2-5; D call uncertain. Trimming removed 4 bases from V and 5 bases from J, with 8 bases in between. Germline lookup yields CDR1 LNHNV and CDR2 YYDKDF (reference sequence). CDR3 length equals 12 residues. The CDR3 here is CATSTSGETQYF. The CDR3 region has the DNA TGTGCCACCAGCACCTCCGGGGAGACCCAGTACTTC.

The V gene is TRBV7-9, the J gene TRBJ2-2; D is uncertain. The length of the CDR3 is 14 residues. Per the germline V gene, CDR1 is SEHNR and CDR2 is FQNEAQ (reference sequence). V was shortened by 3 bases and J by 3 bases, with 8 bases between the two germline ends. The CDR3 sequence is CASSFTTDTGELFF. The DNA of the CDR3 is TGTGCCAGCAGCTTTACGACTGACACCGGGGAGCTGTTTTTT.

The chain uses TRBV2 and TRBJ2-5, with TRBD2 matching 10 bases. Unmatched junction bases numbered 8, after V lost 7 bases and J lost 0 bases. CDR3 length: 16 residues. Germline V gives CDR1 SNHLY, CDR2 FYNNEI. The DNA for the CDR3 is TGTGCCAGCAAAAGGACTAGCGGAGCGTACCAAGAGACCCAGTACTTC. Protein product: CASKRTSGAYQETQYF.

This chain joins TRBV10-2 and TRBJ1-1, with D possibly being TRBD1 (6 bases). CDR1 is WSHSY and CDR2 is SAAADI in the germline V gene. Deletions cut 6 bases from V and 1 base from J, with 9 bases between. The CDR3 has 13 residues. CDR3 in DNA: TGCGCCAGCAGCCTACAGGGGAACACTGAAGCTTTCTTT. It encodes CASSLQGNTEAFF.

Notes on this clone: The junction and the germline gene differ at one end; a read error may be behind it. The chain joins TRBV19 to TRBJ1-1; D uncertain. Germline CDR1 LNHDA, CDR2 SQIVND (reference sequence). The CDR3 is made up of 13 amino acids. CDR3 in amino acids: CASSTGVNTEDFF. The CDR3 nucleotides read TGTGCCAGTAGTACCGGGGTTAACACTGAAGATTTCTTT.

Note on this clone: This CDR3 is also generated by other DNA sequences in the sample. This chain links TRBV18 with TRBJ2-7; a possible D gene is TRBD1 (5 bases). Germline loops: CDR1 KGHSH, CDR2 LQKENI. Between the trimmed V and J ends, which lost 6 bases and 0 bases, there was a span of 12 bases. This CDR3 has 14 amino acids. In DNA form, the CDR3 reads TGTGCCAGCTCGACAGACAGCAGCTCCTACGAGCAGTACGTC. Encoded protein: CASSTDSSSYEQYV.

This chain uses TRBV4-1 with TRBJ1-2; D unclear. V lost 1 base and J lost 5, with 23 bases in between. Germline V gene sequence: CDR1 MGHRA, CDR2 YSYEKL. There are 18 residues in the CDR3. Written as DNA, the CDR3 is TGCGCCAGCAGCCAAGGACCTACATCAGAGGGCCTTATATATGGCTACACCTTC. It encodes CASSQGPTSEGLIYGYTF.

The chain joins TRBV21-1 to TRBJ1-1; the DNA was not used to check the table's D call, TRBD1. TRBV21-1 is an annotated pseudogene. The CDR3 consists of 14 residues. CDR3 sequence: CASSKGQLNTEAFF. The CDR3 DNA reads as TGTGCCAGCAGCAAAGGACAGCTAAACACTGAAGCTTTCTTT.

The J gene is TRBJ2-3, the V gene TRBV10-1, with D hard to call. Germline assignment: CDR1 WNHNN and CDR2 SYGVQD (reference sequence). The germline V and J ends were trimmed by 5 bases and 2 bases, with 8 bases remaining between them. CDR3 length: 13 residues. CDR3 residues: CASSSFYTDTQYF. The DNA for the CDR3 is TGCGCCAGCAGTTCTTTCTACACAGATACGCAGTATTTT.

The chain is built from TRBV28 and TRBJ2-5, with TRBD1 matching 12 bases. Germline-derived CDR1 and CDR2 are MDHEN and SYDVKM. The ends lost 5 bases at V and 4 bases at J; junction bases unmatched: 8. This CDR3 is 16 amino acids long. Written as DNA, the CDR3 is TGTGCCAGCAGTCCTAGGGGACAGGGGGCAAGAGAGACCCAGTACTTC. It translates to CASSPRGQGARETQYF.

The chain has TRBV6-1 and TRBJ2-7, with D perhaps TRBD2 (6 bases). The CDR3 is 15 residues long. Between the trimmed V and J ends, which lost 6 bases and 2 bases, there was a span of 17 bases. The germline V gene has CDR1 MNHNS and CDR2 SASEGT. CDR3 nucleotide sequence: TGTGCCAGCAGGGCCGGGCCTAGCGATGCCTACGAGCAGTACTTC. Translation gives CASRAGPSDAYEQYF.

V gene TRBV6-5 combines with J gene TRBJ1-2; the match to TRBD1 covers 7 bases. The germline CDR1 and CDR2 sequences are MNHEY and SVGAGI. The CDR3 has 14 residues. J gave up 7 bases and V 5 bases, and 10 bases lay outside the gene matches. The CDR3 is CASSPQGDGTGYTF. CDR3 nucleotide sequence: TGTGCCAGCAGTCCCCAGGGGGACGGAACTGGCTACACCTTC.